These 5 T cell receptor beta chains originate from one sample sequenced in a study of cytomegalovirus exposure and HLA in healthy donors. Primers included in the PCR were 60 Vbeta and 13 Jbeta primers. The method was immunoSEQ multiplex PCR; TCRdb's version includes in-frame clones alone and lacks a portion of them. Here the sample spans a few hundred thousand clones, more than 80% being singletons. Sequencing used PBMCs. All receptors come from a man aged 30 to 39 in good health and CMV-seronegative.

This chain joins TRBV2 and TRBJ1-4; TRBD1 matches at 9 bases. CDR1 is SNHLY, CDR2 FYNNEI, per germline. J gave up 3 bases and V 5 bases, and 1 base lay outside the gene matches. The CDR3 loop spans 14 amino acids. The CDR3 loop reads CASSRQGANEKLFF. As DNA, the CDR3 is TGTGCCAGCAGTAGACAGGGGGCTAATGAAAAACTGTTTTTT. Variable domain in full (rest from reference TRBV2 and TRBJ1-4): EPEVTQTPSHQVTQMGQEVILRCVPISNHLYFYWYRQILGQKVEFLVSFYNNEISEKSEIFDDQFSVERPDGSNFTLKIRSTKLEDSAMYFCASSRQGANEKLFFGSGTQLSVL.

The rearrangement uses TRBV5-1 and TRBJ2-7; TRBD1 aligns across 7 bases. The V gene's germline CDR1 is SGHRS and CDR2 YFSETQ. The CDR3 spans 14 residues. V was pared by 4 bases and J by 2 bases, with 6 bases of the junction left unmatched. The CDR3 region is CASSPTGTAYEQYF. CDR3 sequence (DNA): TGCGCCAGCAGCCCAACCGGGACAGCCTACGAGCAGTACTTC.

This clone was seen once. The chain employs TRBV19 and TRBJ1-1, with TRBD1 matching over 7 bases. Trimming at V came to 5 bases and at J to 4 bases, leaving 10 bases not matched to a gene. Germline V gene data show CDR1 as LNHDA and CDR2 as SQIVND (reference sequence). This CDR3 region has 15 residues. CDR3 sequence reads: CASSPYRGGGTEAFF. The CDR3 nucleotides are TGTGCCAGTAGTCCTTACAGGGGAGGCGGCACTGAAGCTTTCTTT.

The CDR3 DNA reads as TGCGCCAGCAGCCAAGCCGGGGGGGACATTCAGTACTTC. Residues: CASSQAGGDIQYF. The chain combines TRBV4-1 with TRBJ2-4; the match to TRBD2 covers 8 bases. Trimming at V came to 1 base and at J to 8 bases, leaving 1 base not matched to a gene. The CDR3 runs to 13 residues. Germline V CDR1 and CDR2: MGHRA, YSYEKL.

The chain employs TRBV28 and TRBJ1-3, with D hard to call. CDR3 length: 12 residues. V lost 8 bases and J lost 3, with 8 bases in between. Germline CDR1 reads MDHEN; CDR2 reads SYDVKM. The chain's CDR3 is CASGLYGNTIYF. The CDR3 DNA reads TGTGCCAGCGGGCTCTATGGAAACACCATATATTTT.